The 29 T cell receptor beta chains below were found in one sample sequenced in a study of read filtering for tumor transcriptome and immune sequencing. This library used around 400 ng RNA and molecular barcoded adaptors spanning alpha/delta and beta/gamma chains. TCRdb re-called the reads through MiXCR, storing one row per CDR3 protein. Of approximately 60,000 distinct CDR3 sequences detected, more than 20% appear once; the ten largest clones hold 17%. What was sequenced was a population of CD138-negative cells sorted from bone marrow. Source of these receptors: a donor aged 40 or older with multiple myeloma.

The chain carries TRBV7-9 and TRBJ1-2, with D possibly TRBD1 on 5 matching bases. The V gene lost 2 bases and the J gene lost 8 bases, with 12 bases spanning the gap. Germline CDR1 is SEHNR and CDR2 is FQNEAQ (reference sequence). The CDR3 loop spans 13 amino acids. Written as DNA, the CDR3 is TGTGCCAGCAGCTTACAAGGGGATGGCGGCTACACCTTC. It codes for CASSLQGDGGYTF.

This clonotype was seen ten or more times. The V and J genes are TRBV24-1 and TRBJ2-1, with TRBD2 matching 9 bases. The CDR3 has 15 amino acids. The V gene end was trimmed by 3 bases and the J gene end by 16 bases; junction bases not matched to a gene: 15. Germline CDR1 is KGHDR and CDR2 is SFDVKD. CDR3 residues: CATSDTRVAGEVFFF. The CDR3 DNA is TGTGCCACCAGTGATACGAGGGTAGCGGGAGAAGTATTTTTCTTC.

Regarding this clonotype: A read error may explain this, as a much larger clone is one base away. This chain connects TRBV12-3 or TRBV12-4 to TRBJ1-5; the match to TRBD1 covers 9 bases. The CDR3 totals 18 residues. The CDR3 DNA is TGTCCCAGCAGTTTCGGGGACAGGGTTTTTAGTAGCAATCAGCCCCAGCATTTT. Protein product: CPSSFGDRVFSSNQPQHF.

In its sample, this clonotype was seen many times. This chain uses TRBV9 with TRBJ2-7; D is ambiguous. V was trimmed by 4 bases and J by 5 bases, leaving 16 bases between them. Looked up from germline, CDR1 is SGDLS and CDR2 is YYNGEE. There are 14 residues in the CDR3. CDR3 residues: CASSYGPETDEQYF. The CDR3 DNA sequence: TGTGCCAGCAGCTACGGACCGGAGACCGACGAGCAGTACTTC.

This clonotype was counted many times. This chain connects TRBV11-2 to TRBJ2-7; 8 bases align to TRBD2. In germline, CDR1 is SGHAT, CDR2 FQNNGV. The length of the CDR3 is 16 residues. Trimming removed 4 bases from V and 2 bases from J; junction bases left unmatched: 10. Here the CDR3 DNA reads TGTGCCAGCAGCTATGTAGGGGGACTAGTGCCCTACGAGCAGTACTTC. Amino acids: CASSYVGGLVPYEQYF.

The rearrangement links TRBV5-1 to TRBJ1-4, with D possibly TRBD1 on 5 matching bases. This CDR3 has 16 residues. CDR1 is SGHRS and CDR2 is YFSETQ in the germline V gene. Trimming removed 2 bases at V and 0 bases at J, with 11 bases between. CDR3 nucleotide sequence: TGCGCCAGCAGCTTCCAGGGAAGTGCAACTAATGAAAAACTGTTTTTT. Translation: CASSFQGSATNEKLFF.

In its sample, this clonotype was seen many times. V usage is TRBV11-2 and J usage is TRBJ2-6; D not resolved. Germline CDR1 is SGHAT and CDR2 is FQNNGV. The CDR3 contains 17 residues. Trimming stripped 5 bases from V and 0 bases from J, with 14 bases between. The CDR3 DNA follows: TGTGCCAGCAGCCCGCGCCCGGAATTCTCTGGGGCCAACGTCCTGACTTTC. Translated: CASSPRPEFSGANVLTF.

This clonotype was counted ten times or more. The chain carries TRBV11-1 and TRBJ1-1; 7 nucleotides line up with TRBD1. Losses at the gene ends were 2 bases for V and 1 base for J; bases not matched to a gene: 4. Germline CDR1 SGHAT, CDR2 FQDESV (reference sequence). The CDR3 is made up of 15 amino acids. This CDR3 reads CASSLSGTENTEAFF. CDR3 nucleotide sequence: TGTGCCAGCAGCTTATCCGGGACAGAGAACACTGAAGCTTTCTTT.

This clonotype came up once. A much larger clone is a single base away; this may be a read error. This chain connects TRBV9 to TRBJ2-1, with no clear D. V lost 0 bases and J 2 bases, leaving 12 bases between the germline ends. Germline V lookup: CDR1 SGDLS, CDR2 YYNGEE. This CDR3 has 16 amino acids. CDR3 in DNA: TGTGCCAGCAGCGTAGGAGTGTACAGCCCCTACAATGAGCAGTTCTTC. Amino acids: CASSVGVYSPYNEQFF.

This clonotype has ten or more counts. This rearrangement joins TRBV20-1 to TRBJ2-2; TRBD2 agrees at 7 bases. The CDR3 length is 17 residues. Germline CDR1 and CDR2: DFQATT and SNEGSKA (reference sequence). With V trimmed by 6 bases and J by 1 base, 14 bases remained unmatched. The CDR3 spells CSASPPRGRENTGELFF. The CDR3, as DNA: TGCAGTGCCTCGCCTCCCAGAGGGAGGGAGAACACCGGGGAGCTGTTTTTT.

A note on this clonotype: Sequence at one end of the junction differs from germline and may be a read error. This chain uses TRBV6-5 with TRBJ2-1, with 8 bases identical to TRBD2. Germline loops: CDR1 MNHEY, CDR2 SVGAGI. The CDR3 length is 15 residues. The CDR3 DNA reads TGTGCCAGCAGTTTAGCGGGACACTCCTACAATGATCAGTTCTTT. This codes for CASSLAGHSYNDQFF.

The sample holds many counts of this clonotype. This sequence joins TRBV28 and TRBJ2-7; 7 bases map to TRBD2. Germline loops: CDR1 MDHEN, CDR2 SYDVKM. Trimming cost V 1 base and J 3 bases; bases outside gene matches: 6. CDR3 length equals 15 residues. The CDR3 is CASSLLASGDYEQYF. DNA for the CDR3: TGTGCCAGCAGTTTATTGGCTAGCGGAGACTACGAGCAGTACTTC.

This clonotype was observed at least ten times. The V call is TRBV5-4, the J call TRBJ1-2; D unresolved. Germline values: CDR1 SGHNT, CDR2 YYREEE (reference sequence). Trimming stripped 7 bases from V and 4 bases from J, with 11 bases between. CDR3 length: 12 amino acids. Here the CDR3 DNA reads TGTGCCAGCCGCGAATTAGGCTATGGCTACACCTTC. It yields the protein CASRELGYGYTF.

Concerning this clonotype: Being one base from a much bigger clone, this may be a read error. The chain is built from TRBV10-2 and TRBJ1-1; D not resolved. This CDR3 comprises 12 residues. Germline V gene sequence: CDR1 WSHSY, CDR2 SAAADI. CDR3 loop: CACSVRSNEAFF. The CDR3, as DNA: TGCGCCTGCAGTGTAAGAAGCAACGAAGCTTTCTTT.

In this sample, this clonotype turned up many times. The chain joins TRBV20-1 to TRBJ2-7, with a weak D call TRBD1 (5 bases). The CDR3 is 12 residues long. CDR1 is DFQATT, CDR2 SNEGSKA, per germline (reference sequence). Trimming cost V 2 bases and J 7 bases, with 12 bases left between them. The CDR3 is CSARQGPREQYF. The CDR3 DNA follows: TGCAGTGCTAGACAGGGTCCTCGGGAGCAGTACTTC.

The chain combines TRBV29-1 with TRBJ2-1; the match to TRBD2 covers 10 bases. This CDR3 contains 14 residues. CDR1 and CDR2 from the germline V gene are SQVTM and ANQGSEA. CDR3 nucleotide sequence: TGCAGTGTGGAAACTAGCGGGATCTACAATGAGCAGTTCTTC. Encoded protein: CSVETSGIYNEQFF.

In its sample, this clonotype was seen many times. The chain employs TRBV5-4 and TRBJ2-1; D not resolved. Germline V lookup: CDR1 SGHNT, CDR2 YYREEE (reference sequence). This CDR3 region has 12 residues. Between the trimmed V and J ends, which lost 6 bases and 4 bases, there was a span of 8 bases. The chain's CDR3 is CASIATYNEQFF. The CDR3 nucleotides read TGTGCCAGCATCGCTACGTACAATGAGCAGTTCTTC.

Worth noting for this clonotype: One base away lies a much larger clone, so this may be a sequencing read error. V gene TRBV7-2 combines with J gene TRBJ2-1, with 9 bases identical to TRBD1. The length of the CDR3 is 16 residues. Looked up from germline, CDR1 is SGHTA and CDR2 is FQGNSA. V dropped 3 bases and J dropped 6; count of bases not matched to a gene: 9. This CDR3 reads CASSFTGTGRGNEQFF. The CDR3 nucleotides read TGTGCCAGCAGCTTTACCGGGACAGGGAGGGGCAATGAGCAGTTCTTC.

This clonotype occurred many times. This CDR3 reads CAALGTTEAFF. CDR3 nucleotides: TGTGCCGCCCTGGGGACCACTGAAGCTTTCTTT. V gene TRBV6-5 combines with J gene TRBJ1-1, with D maybe TRBD1 (5 bases). The V end lost 11 bases, the J end lost 4 bases, and 11 bases lay between the germline ends. CDR3 length equals 11 residues. Germline V gives CDR1 MNHEY, CDR2 SVGAGI.

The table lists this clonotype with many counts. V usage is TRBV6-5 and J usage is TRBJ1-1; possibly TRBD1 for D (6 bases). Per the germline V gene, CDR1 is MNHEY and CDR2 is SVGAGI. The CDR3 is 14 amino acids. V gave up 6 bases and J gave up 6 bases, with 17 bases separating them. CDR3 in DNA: TGTGCCAGCAGCTATGGACAGTCGATCGCTGAAGCTTTCTTT. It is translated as CASSYGQSIAEAFF.

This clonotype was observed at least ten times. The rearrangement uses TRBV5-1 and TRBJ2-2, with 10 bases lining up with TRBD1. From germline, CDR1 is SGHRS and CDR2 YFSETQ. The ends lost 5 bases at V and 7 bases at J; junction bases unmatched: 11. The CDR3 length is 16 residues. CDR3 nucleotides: TGCGCCAGCAGACCGATCGGGACAGGGGAAGACGGGGAGCTGTTTTTT. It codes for CASRPIGTGEDGELFF.

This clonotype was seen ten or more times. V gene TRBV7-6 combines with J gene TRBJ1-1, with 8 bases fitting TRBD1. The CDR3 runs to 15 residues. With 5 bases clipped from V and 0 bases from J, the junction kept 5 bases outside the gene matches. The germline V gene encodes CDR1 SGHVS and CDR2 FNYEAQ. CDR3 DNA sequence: TGTGCCAGCAGCCGTAGGACAGGGATGAACACTGAAGCTTTCTTT. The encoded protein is CASSRRTGMNTEAFF.

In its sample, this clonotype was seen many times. The CDR3 protein is CASTSGRVNNEQFF. The DNA of the CDR3 is TGTGCCAGCACTAGCGGGAGAGTCAACAATGAGCAGTTCTTC. The chain couples TRBV2 to TRBJ2-1; TRBD2 matches 10 bases. The CDR3 contains 14 residues. Germline V lookup: CDR1 SNHLY, CDR2 FYNNEI. Unmatched junction bases numbered 5, after V lost 7 bases and J lost 5 bases.

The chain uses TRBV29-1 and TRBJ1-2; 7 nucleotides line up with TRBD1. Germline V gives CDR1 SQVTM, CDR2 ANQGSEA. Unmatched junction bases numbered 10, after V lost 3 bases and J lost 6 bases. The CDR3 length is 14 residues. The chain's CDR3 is CSVDRDSSGNGYTF. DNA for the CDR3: TGCAGCGTTGACAGGGACAGCAGCGGGAATGGCTACACCTTC. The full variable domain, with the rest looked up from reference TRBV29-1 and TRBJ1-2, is SAVISQKPSRDICQRGTSLTIQCQVDSQVTMMFWYRQQPGQSLTLIATANQGSEATYESGFVIDKFPISRPNLTFSTLTVSNMSPEDSSIYLCSVDRDSSGNGYTFGSGTRLTVV.

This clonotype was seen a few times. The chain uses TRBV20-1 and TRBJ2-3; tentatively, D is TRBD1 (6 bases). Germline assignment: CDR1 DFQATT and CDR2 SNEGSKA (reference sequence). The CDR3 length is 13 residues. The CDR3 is CRVVDRSTDTQYF. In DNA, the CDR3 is TGCAGGGTTGTGGACAGAAGCACAGATACGCAGTATTTT.

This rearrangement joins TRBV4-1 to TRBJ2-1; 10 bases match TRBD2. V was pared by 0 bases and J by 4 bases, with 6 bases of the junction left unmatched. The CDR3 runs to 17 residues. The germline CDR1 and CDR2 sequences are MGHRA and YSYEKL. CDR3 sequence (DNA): TGCGCCAGCAGCCAAGATGTCCTAGCGGGAGCATACAATGAGCAGTTCTTC. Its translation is CASSQDVLAGAYNEQFF.

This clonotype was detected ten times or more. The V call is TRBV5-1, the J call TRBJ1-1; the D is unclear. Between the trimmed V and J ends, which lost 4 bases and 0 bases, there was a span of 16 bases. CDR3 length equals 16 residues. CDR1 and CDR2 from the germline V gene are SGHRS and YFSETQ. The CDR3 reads CASSKDARTMNTEAFF. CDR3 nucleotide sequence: TGCGCCAGCAGCAAAGACGCACGAACTATGAACACTGAAGCTTTCTTT.

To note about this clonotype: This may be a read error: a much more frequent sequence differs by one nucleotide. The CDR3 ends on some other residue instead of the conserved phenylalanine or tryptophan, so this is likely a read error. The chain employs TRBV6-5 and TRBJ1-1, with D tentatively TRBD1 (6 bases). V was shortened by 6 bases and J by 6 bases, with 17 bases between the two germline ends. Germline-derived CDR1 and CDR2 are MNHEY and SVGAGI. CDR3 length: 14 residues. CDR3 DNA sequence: TGTGCCAGCAGCTATGGACAGTCGATCGCTGAAGCTTTCTCT. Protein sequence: CASSYGQSIAEAFS.

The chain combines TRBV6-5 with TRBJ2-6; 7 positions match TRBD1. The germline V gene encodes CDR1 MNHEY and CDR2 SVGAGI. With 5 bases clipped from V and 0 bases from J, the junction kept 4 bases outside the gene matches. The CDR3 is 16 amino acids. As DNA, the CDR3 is TGTGCCAGCAGTGGGACAGCCTTCTCTGGGGCCAACGTCCTGACTTTC. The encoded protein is CASSGTAFSGANVLTF.